In this sample, the clone carrying this T cell receptor beta chain turned up a few times. Its matching antigen is unknown. PBMC samples from each donor numbered at least one pre-ART and at least two post-ART. All participants with HIV were treated in the United States. The V end lost 4 bases, the J end lost 7 bases, and 8 bases lay between the germline ends. The CDR3 sequence is 11 residues long. Germline CDR1 KGHSH, CDR2 LQKENI. Version v3.0 of the immunoSEQ assay was performed at survey level. Sequencing was performed with immunoSEQ multiplex PCR; in TCRdb, only in-frame clones are kept and a portion is missing. The data contain about 25,000 clones, approximately 86% of them singletons. The data derive from a study of long-term antiretroviral therapy in people with HIV. Findings and caveats of the study: Pre-ART expanded clones dominated the repertoire at every time point. Samples were collected from about 2003 to 2018 under possibly less effective ART regimens.

The input for sequencing was unsorted PBMCs, taken 1.2 years after starting antiretroviral therapy. The gene calls are TRBV18 and TRBJ2-7; D gene unclear. This receptor was identified in a man aged 45 to 65 with HIV. CDR3 sequence reads: CASSQGYEQYF. The DNA for the CDR3 is TGTGCCAGCTCACAGGGATATGAGCAGTACTTC.